A single sample is the source of the 6 T cell receptor beta chains below, sequenced in a study of blood T cell repertoires in COVID-19. Produced via immunoSEQ multiplex PCR; TCRdb's table is partial and in-frame only. The sample lists 50,000 or so clones, approximately 80% seen once, with around 53% in the top ten. Sequencing used peripheral blood. Receptors originate from a man in his 70s with acute or convalescent COVID-19.

The V call is TRBV7-9, the J call TRBJ1-2; no clear D. V was trimmed by 5 bases and J by 1 base, leaving 11 bases between them. CDR1 and CDR2 from the germline V gene are SEHNR and FQNEAQ (reference sequence). The CDR3 sequence is 14 residues long. The CDR3 spells CASSRRVDNYGYTF. The CDR3 DNA sequence: TGTGCCAGCAGCAGGAGGGTGGATAACTATGGCTACACCTTC. The variable domain in full, with the rest retrieved from reference TRBV7-9 and TRBJ1-2, is DTGVSQNPRHKITKRGQNVTFRCDPISEHNRLYWYRQTLGQGPEFLTYFQNEAQLEKSRLLSDRFSAERPKGSFSTLEIQRTEQGDSAMYLCASSRRVDNYGYTFGSGTRLTVV.

The V call is TRBV7-2, the J call TRBJ1-2; weak D call: TRBD1 (5 bases). The CDR3 totals 14 residues. Germline V gives CDR1 SGHTA, CDR2 FQGNSA. Deletions cut 2 bases from V and 8 bases from J, with 15 bases between. CDR3: CASSLSSGGLGYTF. CDR3 DNA sequence: TGTGCCAGCAGCTTATCGTCGGGGGGATTGGGCTACACCTTC.

The rearrangement links TRBV19 to TRBJ2-2; 9 bases are shared with TRBD1. This CDR3 has 18 residues. The V gene end was trimmed by 4 bases and the J gene end by 0 bases; junction bases not matched to a gene: 9. CDR1 LNHDA and CDR2 SQIVND come from the germline V gene (reference sequence). The CDR3 is CASSKRQGERANTGELFF. CDR3 sequence (DNA): TGTGCCAGTAGTAAAAGACAGGGGGAGCGCGCGAACACCGGGGAGCTGTTTTTT. The entire variable domain, with the rest obtained from reference TRBV19 and TRBJ2-2, is as follows: DGGITQSPKYLFRKEGQNVTLSCEQNLNHDAMYWYRQDPGQGLRLIYYSQIVNDFQKGDIAEGYSVSREKKESFPLTVTSAQKNPTAFYLCASSKRQGERANTGELFFGEGSRLTVL.

The chain has TRBV7-3 and TRBJ2-7, with D maybe TRBD2 (6 bases). CDR1 SGHTA and CDR2 FQGTGA come from the germline V gene. Trimming took 3 bases from V and 4 from J, leaving 10 bases between them. This CDR3 has 13 amino acids. DNA for the CDR3: TGTGCCAGCAGCTTCAAGGCGGGGTACGAGCAGTACTTC. It translates to CASSFKAGYEQYF.

The chain couples TRBV5-4 to TRBJ2-1, with D tentatively TRBD2 (5 bases). The CDR3 extends over 16 amino acids. The V gene lost 4 bases and the J gene lost 2 bases, with 16 bases spanning the gap. Germline CDR1 is SGHNT and CDR2 is YYREEE (reference sequence). The CDR3 protein is CASSPSSDGTYNEQFF. The DNA of the CDR3 is TGTGCCAGCAGCCCGAGTAGTGACGGGACCTACAATGAGCAGTTCTTC.

This clone was detected only once. The rearrangement links TRBV11-2 to TRBJ2-1; 10 bases agree with TRBD2. Germline values: CDR1 SGHAT, CDR2 FQNNGV. This CDR3 contains 19 residues. Unmatched junction bases numbered 24, after V lost 7 bases and J lost 9 bases. The CDR3 sequence is CASTPPSVLASGRYSEQFF. In nucleotides, the CDR3 is TGTGCCAGCACCCCCCCTTCCGTCCTAGCTAGCGGGAGATATAGTGAGCAGTTCTTC.